This T cell receptor beta chain was sequenced during a study of CD8 T cells in ankylosing spondylitis. The V gene lost 4 bases and the J gene lost 3 bases, with 16 bases spanning the gap. This CDR3 is 14 amino acids long. In germline, CDR1 is DFQATT, CDR2 SNEGSKA (reference sequence). TCRdb processed the 5' RACE reads anew with MiXCR; each CDR3 protein has one entry. The table lists more than 150,000 distinct CDR3 sequences, 10% to 15% of them singletons. This chain links TRBV20-1 with TRBJ2-7, with D maybe TRBD2 (5 bases). The sequenced material came from blood, either unsorted or a sorted T cell fraction (not recorded which). This clonotype originated in a female donor with ankylosing spondylitis or in good health (not recorded which). This CDR3 reads CSAITSTGIYEQYF. CDR3 bases: TGCAGTGCTATTACTAGTACGGGGATCTACGAGCAGTACTTC.